The 20 T cell receptor beta chains below come from one sample, sequenced in a study of T cells after yellow fever vaccination. From the 5' RACE reads, TCRdb called clonotypes with MiXCR, one entry per CDR3 protein. The data contain around 590,000 distinct CDR3 sequences, 10% to 15% of them seen just once; the ten biggest clones take up just under 15%. Material: PBMCs, obtained on the day of the yellow fever booster vaccination. The receptors were sampled from a man aged 25-45 years who received the YFV17D yellow fever vaccine.

This chain connects TRBV9 to TRBJ1-5; no reliable D call. CDR1 is SGDLS, CDR2 YYNGEE, per germline. V lost 1 base and J 0 bases, leaving 8 bases between the germline ends. The CDR3 contains 15 residues. CDR3 residues: CASSVTGNSNQPQHF. CDR3 coding DNA: TGTGCCAGCAGCGTAACTGGGAATAGCAATCAGCCCCAGCATTTT.

This chain uses TRBV20-1 with TRBJ2-3, with 12 bases lining up with TRBD2. V shed 3 bases and J 4 bases; nucleotides not matched to a gene: 8. CDR1 DFQATT and CDR2 SNEGSKA come from the germline V gene (reference sequence). This CDR3 contains 16 residues. This CDR3 reads CSARSASGRVSDTQYF. The CDR3 DNA follows: TGCAGTGCTAGGTCGGCTAGCGGGAGGGTCTCAGATACGCAGTATTTT.

V is TRBV3-1 and J is TRBJ2-1, with unresolved D. V gave up 4 bases and J gave up 9 bases, with 10 bases separating them. This CDR3 is built from 12 residues. CDR1 and CDR2 (germline): LGHDT, YNNKEL (reference sequence). The CDR3 sequence: CASSRMSGEQFF. CDR3 DNA: TGTGCCAGCAGCCGGATGTCTGGTGAGCAGTTCTTC.

The chain is built from TRBV20-1 and TRBJ2-1; 7 bases align to TRBD2. The V gene end was trimmed by 3 bases and the J gene end by 0 bases; junction bases not matched to a gene: 5. The CDR3 loop spans 15 amino acids. Per germline, CDR1 DFQATT and CDR2 SNEGSKA (reference sequence). The CDR3 DNA follows: TGCAGTGCTAGGACGGGAGGTAGCTCCTACAATGAGCAGTTCTTC. Protein product: CSARTGGSSYNEQFF.

This clonotype was seen once. This chain uses TRBV20-1 with TRBJ2-5; the D is unclear. The ends were cut back, 1 base at V and 1 base at J, with 7 bases in the middle. Per germline, CDR1 DFQATT and CDR2 SNEGSKA (reference sequence). This CDR3 contains 13 residues. As DNA, the CDR3 is TGCAGTGCTAGAGGGCAGCTCCAAGAGACCCAGTACTTC. As protein: CSARGQLQETQYF.

This clonotype has a count of ten or more. This sequence joins TRBV5-1 and TRBJ2-1; D call uncertain. The V gene's germline CDR1 is SGHRS and CDR2 YFSETQ. This CDR3 has 16 amino acids. The germline V and J ends were trimmed by 2 bases and 0 bases, with 12 bases remaining between them. CDR3 in amino acids: CASSLKQPSSYNEQFF. CDR3 nucleotides: TGCGCCAGCAGCTTAAAGCAACCTAGCTCCTACAATGAGCAGTTCTTC.

This clonotype was counted between two and nine times. The chain has TRBV5-1 and TRBJ2-2; 11 bases align to TRBD2. Looked up from germline, CDR1 is SGHRS and CDR2 is YFSETQ. Trimming at V came to 7 bases and at J to 4 bases, leaving 3 bases not matched to a gene. The CDR3 extends over 14 amino acids. CDR3: CASGGLAATGELFF. CDR3 DNA: TGCGCCAGCGGGGGACTAGCGGCCACCGGGGAGCTGTTTTTT.

This rearrangement joins TRBV27 to TRBJ2-1; D is possibly TRBD1 or TRBD2 (5 bases each). Germline CDR1 reads MNHEY; CDR2 reads SMNVEV (reference sequence). The length of the CDR3 is 14 residues. V shed 8 bases and J shed 0 bases, with 11 bases lying between them. CDR3 in amino acids: CASRERGSYNEQFF. Written as DNA, the CDR3 is TGTGCCAGCCGAGAGAGGGGCTCCTACAATGAGCAGTTCTTC.

DNA of the CDR3: TGCGCCAGCAGCTTGGAGCCGATGCGAGATACGCAGTATTTT. It specifies CASSLEPMRDTQYF. This rearrangement joins TRBV5-1 to TRBJ2-3; D gene unclear. V was pared by 0 bases and J by 5 bases, with 10 bases between. Germline loops: CDR1 SGHRS, CDR2 YFSETQ. This CDR3 spans 14 amino acids. The full variable domain, completed using reference TRBV5-1 and TRBJ2-3, is KAGVTQTPRYLIKTRGQQVTLSCSPISGHRSVSWYQQTPGQGLQFLFEYFSETQRNKGNFPGRFSGRQFSNSRSEMNVSTLELGDSALYLCASSLEPMRDTQYFGPGTRLTVL.

This clonotype has only a few counts. The chain has TRBV20-1 and TRBJ1-3, with 7 bases fitting TRBD1. From germline, CDR1 is DFQATT and CDR2 SNEGSKA (reference sequence). There are 14 residues in the CDR3. Germline trimming cut 1 base from V and 4 bases from J; bases unmatched to any gene: 4. In DNA, the CDR3 is TGCAGTGCTAGAGGACAGGGAACGGGAAACACCATATATTTT. Its protein product is CSARGQGTGNTIYF.

A few counts support this clonotype. Written as DNA, the CDR3 is TGCAGCGTTTGGGAATCCACAGGGGGCAACGAGCAGTACTTC. Translation: CSVWESTGGNEQYF. This chain uses TRBV29-1 with TRBJ2-7, with 9 bases identical to TRBD1. J gave up 5 bases and V 5 bases, and 10 bases lay outside the gene matches. CDR1 and CDR2 (germline): SQVTM, ANQGSEA. This CDR3 is 14 amino acids long.

This clonotype was observed a handful of times. The chain joins TRBV7-2 to TRBJ2-7; D is tentatively TRBD1 or TRBD2 (5 bases each). V was pared by 4 bases and J by 6 bases, with 16 bases between. The germline V gene encodes CDR1 SGHTA and CDR2 FQGNSA. CDR3 length: 14 residues. The CDR3 bases are TGTGCCAGCAGCTCAACTCCGGGACGGTTCGAGCAGTACTTC. Residues: CASSSTPGRFEQYF.

J is TRBJ2-6 and V is TRBV19; no clear D. The CDR3 consists of 17 residues. Germline-derived CDR1 and CDR2 are LNHDA and SQIVND (reference sequence). The V and J ends lost 5 bases and 0 bases respectively, with 14 bases between them. This CDR3 is CASSSHIGTSGANVLTF. In DNA, the CDR3 is TGTGCCAGTAGTTCGCACATCGGAACCTCTGGGGCCAACGTCCTGACTTTC.

V gene TRBV7-2 combines with J gene TRBJ2-1; D possibly uses TRBD1 or TRBD2 (5 bases each). V shed 6 bases and J shed 9 bases, with 12 bases lying between them. CDR3 length equals 12 residues. Germline-derived CDR1 and CDR2 are SGHTA and FQGNSA. CDR3 sequence (DNA): TGTGCCAGCAGGGGGGATCAGGGTGAGCAGTTCTTC. Translated, it gives CASRGDQGEQFF.

This clonotype turned up a few times. This chain links TRBV6-2 or TRBV6-3 with TRBJ2-1; 8 bases are a match to TRBD1. The CDR3 runs to 15 residues. The germline CDR1 and CDR2 sequences are MNHEY and SVGEGT. The V and J ends lost 6 bases and 3 bases, in that order; junction bases with no gene match: 7. The CDR3 sequence is CASRDRGSLYNEQFF. As DNA, the CDR3 is TGTGCCAGCAGAGACAGGGGATCTCTCTACAATGAGCAGTTCTTC.

The CDR3 DNA is TGTGCCAGCAGCCCCCAAGGCAATGGGGTGGATACGCAGTATTTT. Translating gives CASSPQGNGVDTQYF. V and J are TRBV5-4 and TRBJ2-3; D is undetermined. This CDR3 has 15 amino acids. Germline V gives CDR1 SGHNT, CDR2 YYREEE (reference sequence). Trimming pared 4 bases from V and 6 bases from J, leaving 18 bases between.

This clonotype was found a few times. The chain is built from TRBV20-1 and TRBJ2-7; perhaps TRBD2 as D (5 bases). Trimming removed 6 bases at V and 5 bases at J, with 20 bases between. CDR1 and CDR2 (germline): DFQATT, SNEGSKA (reference sequence). The CDR3 extends over 14 amino acids. The CDR3 reads CSASRGSQFNEQYF. The CDR3 coding sequence is TGCAGTGCGTCCAGAGGGTCCCAGTTCAACGAGCAGTACTTC.

The chain couples TRBV19 to TRBJ1-1; no reliable D call. Germline CDR1 reads LNHDA; CDR2 reads SQIVND (reference sequence). With 6 bases removed from V and 0 bases from J, the gap between germline ends came to 11 bases. The CDR3 spans 14 residues. CDR3 sequence: CASSMGGLNTEAFF. For the CDR3, the DNA is TGTGCCAGTAGCATGGGTGGCCTGAACACTGAAGCTTTCTTT.

This clonotype was seen a handful of times. V gene TRBV7-9 combines with J gene TRBJ1-6; D might be TRBD1 (5 bases). This CDR3 contains 16 residues. The germline gives CDR1 SEHNR, CDR2 FQNEAQ (reference sequence). V lost 0 bases and J 7 bases, leaving 13 bases between the germline ends. In DNA form, the CDR3 reads TGTGCCAGCAGCTTAGCGCTACGGGGGGTGAATTCACCCCTCCACTTT. It codes for CASSLALRGVNSPLHF.

This rearrangement joins TRBV4-3 to TRBJ2-4; D perhaps matches TRBD2 (5 bases). V shed 0 bases and J shed 1 base, with 7 bases lying between them. The CDR3 sequence is 15 residues long. Germline lookup yields CDR1 LGHNA and CDR2 YSLEER. The DNA of the CDR3 is TGCGCCAGCAGCCAAGAAATAGCGGCCAAAAACATTCAGTACTTC. This sequence encodes CASSQEIAAKNIQYF.